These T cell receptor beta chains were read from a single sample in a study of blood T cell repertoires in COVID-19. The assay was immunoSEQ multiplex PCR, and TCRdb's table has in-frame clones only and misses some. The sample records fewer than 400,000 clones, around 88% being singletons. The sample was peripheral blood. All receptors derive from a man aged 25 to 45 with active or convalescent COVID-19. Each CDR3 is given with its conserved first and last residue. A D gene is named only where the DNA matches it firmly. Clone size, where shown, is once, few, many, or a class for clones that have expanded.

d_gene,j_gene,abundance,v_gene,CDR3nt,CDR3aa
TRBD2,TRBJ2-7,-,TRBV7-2,TGTGCCACGGGGGGCGGGGGGCTTAGCTCCTACGAGCAGTACTTC,CATGGGGLSSYEQYF
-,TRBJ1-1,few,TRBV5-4,TGTGCCAGCAGCCTGCGTGCAGGGGCCGGGAACACTGAAGCTTTCTTT,CASSLRAGAGNTEAFF
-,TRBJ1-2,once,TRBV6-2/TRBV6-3,TGTGCCAGCAGTCGCGGGTTGTTGGGCTACACCTTC,CASSRGLLGYTF
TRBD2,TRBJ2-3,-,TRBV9,TGTGCCAGCAGCGTAGGCCTAGCGGGGAAGAGGGATACGCAGTATTTT,CASSVGLAGKRDTQYF
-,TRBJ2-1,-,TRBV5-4,TGTGCCAGCAGCTTGGGGGGGGCCTACAATGAGCAGTTCTTC,CASSLGGAYNEQFF
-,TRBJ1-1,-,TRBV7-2,TGTGCCAGCAGCTTATTAGCCTATGGAGACACTGAAGCTTTCTTT,CASSLLAYGDTEAFF
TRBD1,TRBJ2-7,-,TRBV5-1,TGCGCCAGCAGCCGGGAGCGGACAGGGGCCTCCTACGAGCAGTACTTC,CASSRERTGASYEQYF
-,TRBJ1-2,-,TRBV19,TGTGCCAGTCTACCGACAGAGTCTAACTATGGCTACACCTTC,CASLPTESNYGYTF
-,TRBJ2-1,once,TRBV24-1,TGTGCCACCAGTGCCATGGGGAGGTCCTCCCGATACAATGAGCAGTTCTTC,CATSAMGRSSRYNEQFF
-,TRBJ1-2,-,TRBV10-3,TGTGCCATCAGGGCCACCGATGGCTACACCTTC,CAIRATDGYTF
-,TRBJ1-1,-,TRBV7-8,TGTGCCAGCAGCTTAGCGCCCGGGACTGAAGCTTTCTTT,CASSLAPGTEAFF
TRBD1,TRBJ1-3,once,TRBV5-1,TGCGCCAGCAGCTTCCTCAGTGGACAGGGGGCCGCTGGAAACACCATATATTTT,CASSFLSGQGAAGNTIYF